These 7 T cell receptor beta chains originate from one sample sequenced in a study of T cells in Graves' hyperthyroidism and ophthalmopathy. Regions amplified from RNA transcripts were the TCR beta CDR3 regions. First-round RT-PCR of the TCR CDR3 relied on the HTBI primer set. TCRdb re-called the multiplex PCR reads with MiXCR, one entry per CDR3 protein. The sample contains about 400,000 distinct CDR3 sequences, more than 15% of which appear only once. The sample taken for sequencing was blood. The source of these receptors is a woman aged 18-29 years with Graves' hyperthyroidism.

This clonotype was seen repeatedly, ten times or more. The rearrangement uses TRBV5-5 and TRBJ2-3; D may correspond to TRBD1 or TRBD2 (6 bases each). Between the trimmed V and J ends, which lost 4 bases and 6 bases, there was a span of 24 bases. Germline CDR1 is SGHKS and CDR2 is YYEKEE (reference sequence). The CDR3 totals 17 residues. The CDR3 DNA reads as TGTGCCAGCAGCCCGAGGGTCAGGGGCAACCGGGAGGATACGCAGTATTTT. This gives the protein CASSPRVRGNREDTQYF. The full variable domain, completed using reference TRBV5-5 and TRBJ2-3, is DAGVTQSPTHLIKTRGQQVTLRCSPISGHKSVSWYQQVLGQGPQFIFQYYEKEERGRGNFPDRFSARQFPNYSSELNVNALLLGDSALYLCASSPRVRGNREDTQYFGPGTRLTVL.

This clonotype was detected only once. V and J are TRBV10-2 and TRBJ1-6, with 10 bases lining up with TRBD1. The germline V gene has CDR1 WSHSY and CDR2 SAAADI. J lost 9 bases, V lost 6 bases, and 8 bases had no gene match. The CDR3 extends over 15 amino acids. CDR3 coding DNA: TGCGCCAGCAGGGAGCGGGACAGGGGAGTTTCACCCCTCCACTTT. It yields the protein CASRERDRGVSPLHF.

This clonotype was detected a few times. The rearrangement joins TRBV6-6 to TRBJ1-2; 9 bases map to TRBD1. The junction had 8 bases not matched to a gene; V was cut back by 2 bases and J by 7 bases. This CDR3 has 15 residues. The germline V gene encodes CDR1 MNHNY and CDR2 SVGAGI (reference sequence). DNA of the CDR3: TGTGCCAGCAGTTACGCACCCGGGACAGGGCTTGGCTACACCTTC. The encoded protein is CASSYAPGTGLGYTF.

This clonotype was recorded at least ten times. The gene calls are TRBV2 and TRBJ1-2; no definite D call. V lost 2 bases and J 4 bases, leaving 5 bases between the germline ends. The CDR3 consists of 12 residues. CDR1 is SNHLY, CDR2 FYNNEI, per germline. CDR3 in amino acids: CASSETPYGYTF. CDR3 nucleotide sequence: TGTGCCAGCAGTGAAACACCCTATGGCTACACCTTC.

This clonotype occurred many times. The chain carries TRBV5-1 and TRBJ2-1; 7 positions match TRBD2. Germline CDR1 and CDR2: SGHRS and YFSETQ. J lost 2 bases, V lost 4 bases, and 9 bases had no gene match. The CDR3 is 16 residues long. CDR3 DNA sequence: TGCGCCAGCAGCCCCAGGCCGACTAGCACCTACAATGAGCAGTTCTTC. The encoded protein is CASSPRPTSTYNEQFF. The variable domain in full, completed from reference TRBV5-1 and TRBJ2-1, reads KAGVTQTPRYLIKTRGQQVTLSCSPISGHRSVSWYQQTPGQGLQFLFEYFSETQRNKGNFPGRFSGRQFSNSRSEMNVSTLELGDSALYLCASSPRPTSTYNEQFFGPGTRLTVL.

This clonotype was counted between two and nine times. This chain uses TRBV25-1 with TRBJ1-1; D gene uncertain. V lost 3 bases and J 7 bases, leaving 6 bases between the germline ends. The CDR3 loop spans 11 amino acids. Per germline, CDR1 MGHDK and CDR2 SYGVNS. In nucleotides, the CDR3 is TGTGCCAGCAGTGATCAAAATGAAGCTTTCTTT. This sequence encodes CASSDQNEAFF.

The CDR3 DNA reads TGTGCCAGCAGAATGGCGGGACAGCCCCAGCATTTT. Residues: CASRMAGQPQHF. The chain couples TRBV28 to TRBJ1-5; no clear D gene. Germline V gene sequence: CDR1 MDHEN, CDR2 SYDVKM. Trimming removed 6 bases from V and 7 bases from J, with 10 bases in between. This CDR3 contains 12 residues.